Listed below are T cell receptor beta chains from one sample, sequenced in a study of blood T cell repertoires in COVID-19. Method: immunoSEQ multiplex PCR; TCRdb's copy keeps in-frame clones and lacks some. The sample holds a few hundred thousand clones, around 92% seen once. Sequencing was done on a sample of peripheral blood. These receptors came from a man in his forties with acute or convalescent COVID-19. Both conserved end residues are part of each CDR3. The D gene is left open where the match is weak. The listing skips clone size in some rows; elsewhere it reads once, few, many or a size class.

j_call v_call d_call clone_size cdr3_aa cdr3_nt
TRBJ1-6 TRBV15 NA NA CATSREGVSYNSPLHF TGTGCCACCAGCAGAGAAGGGGTCTCCTATAATTCACCCCTCCACTTT
TRBJ2-3 TRBV29-1 TRBD2 NA CSVTSGGFMDTQYF TGCAGCGTCACTAGCGGGGGGTTCATGGATACGCAGTATTTT
TRBJ1-4 TRBV7-9 TRBD1 few CASSLVSGTENEKLFF TGTGCCAGCAGCTTAGTTTCCGGGACAGAAAATGAAAAACTGTTTTTT
TRBJ1-1 TRBV19 TRBD1 NA CASSTRQGWDTEAFF TGTGCCAGTAGTACTCGACAGGGTTGGGACACTGAAGCTTTCTTT
TRBJ2-1 TRBV7-9 NA NA CASSFGSSAYNEQFF TGTGCCAGCAGCTTTGGGTCGAGCGCCTACAATGAGCAGTTCTTC
TRBJ2-3 TRBV4-2 NA NA CASSQVTTGNTDTQYF TGTGCCAGCAGCCAAGTGACGACGGGAAACACAGATACGCAGTATTTT
TRBJ2-1 TRBV5-6 TRBD2 NA CASSIGGYNEQFF TGTGCCAGCAGCATCGGGGGGTACAATGAGCAGTTCTTC
TRBJ2-5 TRBV11-2 NA few CASSLGPGRWETQYF TGTGCCAGCAGCTTAGGTCCGGGGAGATGGGAGACCCAGTACTTC
TRBJ1-2 TRBV27 NA NA CASSSPLTGFYGYTF TGTGCCAGCAGTTCACCATTGACGGGTTTCTATGGCTACACCTTC
TRBJ1-2 TRBV27 NA NA CASSPDRYPNYGYTF TGTGCCAGCAGTCCAGACAGATACCCTAACTATGGCTACACCTTC
TRBJ2-7 TRBV6-6 NA NA CASSRDSRTDTYEQYF TGTGCCAGCAGTCGAGACTCTCGGACAGATACCTACGAGCAGTACTTC
TRBJ2-1 TRBV27 TRBD2 NA CASSFREVAGGPGEQFF TGTGCCAGCAGTTTTCGTGAAGTAGCGGGAGGGCCTGGAGAGCAGTTCTTC
TRBJ2-3 TRBV6-2/TRBV6-3 TRBD2 NA CASSSRGGAGEDTQYF TGTGCCAGCAGTTCCCGGGGGGGGGCCGGGGAAGATACGCAGTATTTT
TRBJ1-1 TRBV3-1/TRBV3-2 NA once CASSHLSGKGGRNTEAFF TGTGCCAGCAGCCACCTTTCGGGGAAAGGTGGGAGGAACACTGAAGCTTTCTTT